This is a list of T cell receptor beta chains from one sample in a study of cytomegalovirus exposure and HLA in healthy donors. Profiling relied on immunoSEQ multiplex PCR, and the TCRdb table lists in-frame clones only, not all of them. The data hold about 130,000 clones, with 60% to 80% observed a single time. Material for sequencing was PBMCs. The receptors originated from a woman aged 45-65 years in good health and CMV-seronegative. Both conserved end residues are part of each CDR3. Each record gives: D gene, V gene, J gene, clone size, CDR3 protein, CDR3 DNA. A D gene is named only where the DNA matches it firmly. Expanded clones are given a class, and other clones once, few, many or no size at all.

d_gene: .; v_gene: TRBV25-1; j_gene: TRBJ2-1; abundance: .; CDR3aa: CASGDGGKDYNEQFF; CDR3nt: TGTGCCAGCGGTGATGGCGGGAAGGACTACAATGAGCAGTTCTTC
d_gene: TRBD2; v_gene: TRBV7-2; j_gene: TRBJ2-1; abundance: .; CDR3aa: CASRLAGAYNEQFF; CDR3nt: TGTGCCAGCAGATTAGCGGGAGCGTACAATGAGCAGTTCTTC
d_gene: .; v_gene: TRBV19; j_gene: TRBJ1-1; abundance: .; CDR3aa: CASSTYPTEAFF; CDR3nt: TGTGCCAGTAGTACCTATCCCACTGAAGCTTTCTTT
d_gene: .; v_gene: TRBV4-3; j_gene: TRBJ2-1; abundance: .; CDR3aa: CASSQGGAPTYNEQFF; CDR3nt: TGCGCCAGCAGCCAAGGGGGAGCGCCAACTTACAATGAGCAGTTCTTC
d_gene: TRBD1; v_gene: TRBV30; j_gene: TRBJ2-3; abundance: .; CDR3aa: CAWSKDRGVTDTQYF; CDR3nt: TGTGCCTGGAGTAAGGACAGGGGCGTCACAGATACGCAGTATTTT
d_gene: TRBD2; v_gene: TRBV11-1; j_gene: TRBJ2-1; abundance: .; CDR3aa: CASSPGTSGREQFF; CDR3nt: TGTGCCAGCAGTCCTGGGACTAGCGGGAGAGAGCAGTTCTTC
d_gene: .; v_gene: TRBV9; j_gene: TRBJ1-1; abundance: .; CDR3aa: CASSVGDGGTTEAFF; CDR3nt: TGTGCCAGCAGCGTAGGGGACGGAGGGACCACTGAAGCTTTCTTT
d_gene: TRBD2; v_gene: TRBV5-8; j_gene: TRBJ2-1; abundance: .; CDR3aa: CASGLAGVLYNEQFF; CDR3nt: TGTGCCAGCGGGCTAGCGGGGGTCCTGTACAATGAGCAGTTCTTC
d_gene: .; v_gene: TRBV18; j_gene: TRBJ2-3; abundance: few; CDR3aa: CASSPPRAAGPSTDTQYF; CDR3nt: TGTGCCAGCTCACCCCCCCGAGCGGCGGGGCCTAGCACAGATACGCAGTATTTT
d_gene: .; v_gene: TRBV7-9; j_gene: TRBJ2-2; abundance: few; CDR3aa: CHSSLGLRATGELFF; CDR3nt: TGTCACAGCAGCTTAGGCCTACGAGCCACCGGGGAGCTGTTTTTT
d_gene: .; v_gene: TRBV7-2; j_gene: TRBJ2-7; abundance: .; CDR3aa: CASSLEGGRGYEQYF; CDR3nt: TGTGCCAGCAGCTTAGAGGGTGGGCGGGGCTACGAGCAGTACTTC
d_gene: TRBD1; v_gene: TRBV5-1; j_gene: TRBJ2-2; abundance: .; CDR3aa: CASSWTGGGLTGELFF; CDR3nt: TGCGCCAGCAGCTGGACAGGGGGCGGACTGACCGGGGAGCTGTTTTTT
d_gene: .; v_gene: TRBV5-4; j_gene: TRBJ2-1; abundance: .; CDR3aa: CASSLDGSSYNEQFF; CDR3nt: TGTGCCAGCAGCTTGGACGGGAGCTCCTACAATGAGCAGTTCTTC
d_gene: .; v_gene: TRBV25-1; j_gene: TRBJ2-1; abundance: .; CDR3aa: CASRVRGNEQFF; CDR3nt: TGTGCCAGCAGGGTTCGGGGCAATGAGCAGTTCTTC
d_gene: TRBD1; v_gene: TRBV7-2; j_gene: TRBJ1-2; abundance: .; CDR3aa: CASSLQGGYGYTF; CDR3nt: TGTGCCAGCAGTCTACAGGGGGGCTATGGCTACACCTTC
d_gene: .; v_gene: TRBV4-1; j_gene: TRBJ2-1; abundance: .; CDR3aa: CASSQAERGFYNEQFF; CDR3nt: TGCGCCAGCAGCCAAGCAGAAAGGGGGTTCTACAATGAGCAGTTCTTC
d_gene: TRBD2; v_gene: TRBV18; j_gene: TRBJ2-1; abundance: .; CDR3aa: CASSPPLAGVPLVGEQFF; CDR3nt: TGTGCCAGCTCACCACCCCTAGCGGGAGTACCATTAGTCGGTGAGCAGTTCTTC
d_gene: TRBD1; v_gene: TRBV19; j_gene: TRBJ2-6; abundance: few; CDR3aa: CASRTGGAGGANVLTF; CDR3nt: TGTGCCAGTAGGACAGGGGGCGCGGGAGGGGCCAACGTCCTGACTTTC
d_gene: TRBD1; v_gene: TRBV7-2; j_gene: TRBJ2-7; abundance: .; CDR3aa: CASSLGPGQGYEQYF; CDR3nt: TGTGCCAGCAGCTTAGGACCGGGACAGGGCTACGAGCAGTACTTC
d_gene: .; v_gene: TRBV7-9; j_gene: TRBJ1-5; abundance: .; CDR3aa: CASSLGQNSNQPQHF; CDR3nt: TGTGCCAGCAGCTTGGGACAAAATAGCAATCAGCCCCAGCATTTT
d_gene: TRBD2; v_gene: TRBV9; j_gene: TRBJ2-7; abundance: .; CDR3aa: CASSPHGTSGPYEQYF; CDR3nt: TGTGCCAGCAGCCCCCACGGGACTAGCGGTCCCTACGAGCAGTACTTC
d_gene: TRBD1; v_gene: TRBV2; j_gene: TRBJ2-2; abundance: .; CDR3aa: CASNQGAGTGELFF; CDR3nt: TGTGCCAGCAACCAGGGGGCTGGCACCGGGGAGCTGTTTTTT
d_gene: .; v_gene: TRBV6-1; j_gene: TRBJ1-4; abundance: .; CDR3aa: CASITPGNLDEKLFF; CDR3nt: TGTGCCAGCATCACCCCAGGCAACTTGGATGAAAAACTGTTTTTT